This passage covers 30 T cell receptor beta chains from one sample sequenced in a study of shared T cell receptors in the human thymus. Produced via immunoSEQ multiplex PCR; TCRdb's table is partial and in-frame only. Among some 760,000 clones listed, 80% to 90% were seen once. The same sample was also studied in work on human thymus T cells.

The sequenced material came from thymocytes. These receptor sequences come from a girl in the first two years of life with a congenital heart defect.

This chain's CDR3 is CASSGARCEKLFF. The CDR3 nucleotides are TGTGCCAGCAGCGGCGCCAGGTGTGAAAAACTGTTTTTT. The gene calls are TRBV5-5 and TRBJ1-4; D ambiguous. Looked up from germline, CDR1 is SGHKS and CDR2 is YYEKEE (reference sequence). Trimming cost V 4 bases and J 7 bases, with 11 bases left between them. The CDR3 covers 13 residues.

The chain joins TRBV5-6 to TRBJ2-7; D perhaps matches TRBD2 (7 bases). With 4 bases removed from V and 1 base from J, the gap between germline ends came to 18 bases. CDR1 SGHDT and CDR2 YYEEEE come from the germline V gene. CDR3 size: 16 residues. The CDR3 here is CASSRLAGATSYEQYF. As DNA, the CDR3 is TGTGCCAGCAGCCGTTTGGCGGGGGCCACGTCCTACGAGCAGTACTTC.

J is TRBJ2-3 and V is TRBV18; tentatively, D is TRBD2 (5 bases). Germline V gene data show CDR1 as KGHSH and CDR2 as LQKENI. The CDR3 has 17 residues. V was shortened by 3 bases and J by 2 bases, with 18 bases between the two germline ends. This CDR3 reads CASSPYERTGNTDTQYF. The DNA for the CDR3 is TGTGCCAGCTCACCGTACGAAAGGACTGGGAACACAGATACGCAGTATTTT.

The CDR3 sequence is CASSLAGNNQPQHF. The CDR3 DNA reads as TGTGCCAGCAGCTTGGCAGGGAACAATCAGCCCCAGCATTTT. V and J are TRBV5-5 and TRBJ1-5; TRBD1 might be the D (5 bases). Between the trimmed V and J ends, which lost 0 bases and 3 bases, there was a span of 7 bases. Germline CDR1 and CDR2: SGHKS and YYEKEE (reference sequence). The CDR3 loop spans 14 amino acids.

The CDR3 spells CASSEFDGRGGTEAFF. For the CDR3, the DNA is TGTGCCAGCAGTGAATTCGACGGGCGCGGAGGCACTGAAGCTTTCTTT. J is TRBJ1-1 and V is TRBV2; D is unresolved. This CDR3 region has 16 residues. The germline V and J ends were trimmed by 2 bases and 4 bases, with 17 bases remaining between them. Germline V gives CDR1 SNHLY, CDR2 FYNNEI.

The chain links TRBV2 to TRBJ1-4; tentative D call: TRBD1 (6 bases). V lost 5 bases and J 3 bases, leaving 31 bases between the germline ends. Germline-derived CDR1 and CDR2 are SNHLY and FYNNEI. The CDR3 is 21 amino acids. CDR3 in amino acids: CASSWDPEGSGQGWANEKLFF. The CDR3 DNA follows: TGTGCCAGCAGTTGGGATCCCGAGGGGAGTGGTCAGGGGTGGGCTAATGAAAAACTGTTTTTT. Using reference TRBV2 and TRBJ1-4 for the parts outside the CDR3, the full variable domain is EPEVTQTPSHQVTQMGQEVILRCVPISNHLYFYWYRQILGQKVEFLVSFYNNEISEKSEIFDDQFSVERPDGSNFTLKIRSTKLEDSAMYFCASSWDPEGSGQGWANEKLFFGSGTQLSVL.

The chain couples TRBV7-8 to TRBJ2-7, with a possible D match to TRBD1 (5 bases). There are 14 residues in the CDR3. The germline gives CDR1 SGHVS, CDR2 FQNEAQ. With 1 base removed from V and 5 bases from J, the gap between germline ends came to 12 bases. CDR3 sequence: CASSLEAGCDEQYF. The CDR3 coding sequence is TGTGCCAGCAGCTTAGAGGCAGGGTGCGACGAGCAGTACTTC.

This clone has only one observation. DNA of the CDR3: TGCAGCGTTGATTCCTTCAGGGGTCCCTCCATCACAGATACGCAGTATTTT. Amino acid sequence: CSVDSFRGPSITDTQYF. The genes are TRBV29-1 and TRBJ2-3; TRBD1 might be the D (6 bases). V lost 3 bases, J lost 2 bases, and 21 bases lay in between. The germline V gene has CDR1 SQVTM and CDR2 ANQGSEA. The CDR3 length is 17 residues.

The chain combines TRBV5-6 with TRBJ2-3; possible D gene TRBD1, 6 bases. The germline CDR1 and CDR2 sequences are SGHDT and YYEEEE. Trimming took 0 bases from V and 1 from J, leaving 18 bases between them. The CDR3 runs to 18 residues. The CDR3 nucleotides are TGTGCCAGCAGCTTGGTAAAAGTGGGGGCCTGGTGCACAGATACGCAGTATTTT. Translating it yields CASSLVKVGAWCTDTQYF. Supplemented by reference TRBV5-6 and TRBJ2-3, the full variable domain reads DAGVTQSPTHLIKTRGQQVTLRCSPKSGHDTVSWYQQALGQGPQFIFQYYEEEERQRGNFPDRFSGHQFPNYSSELNVNALLLGDSALYLCASSLVKVGAWCTDTQYFGPGTRLTVL.

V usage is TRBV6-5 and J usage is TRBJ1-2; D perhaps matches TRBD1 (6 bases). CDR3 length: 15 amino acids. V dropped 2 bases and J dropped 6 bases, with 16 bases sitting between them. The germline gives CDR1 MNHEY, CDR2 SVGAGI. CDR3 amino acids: CASSYRAAGAHGYTF. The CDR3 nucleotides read TGTGCCAGCAGTTACCGAGCAGCAGGGGCCCATGGCTACACCTTC.

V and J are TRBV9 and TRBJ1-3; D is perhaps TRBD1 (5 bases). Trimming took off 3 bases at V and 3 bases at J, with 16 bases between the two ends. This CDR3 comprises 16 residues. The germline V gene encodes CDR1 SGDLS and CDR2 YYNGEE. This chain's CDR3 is CASSGYRKGIGNTIYF. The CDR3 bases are TGTGCCAGCAGCGGGTATCGGAAGGGGATTGGAAACACCATATATTTT.

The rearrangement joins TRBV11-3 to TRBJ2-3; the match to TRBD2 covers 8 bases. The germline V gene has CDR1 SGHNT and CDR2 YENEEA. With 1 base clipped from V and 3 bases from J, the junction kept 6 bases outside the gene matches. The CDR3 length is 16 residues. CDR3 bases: TGTGCCAGCAGCTTAGGTTTGCGGGGGGCGACAGATACGCAGTATTTT. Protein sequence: CASSLGLRGATDTQYF.

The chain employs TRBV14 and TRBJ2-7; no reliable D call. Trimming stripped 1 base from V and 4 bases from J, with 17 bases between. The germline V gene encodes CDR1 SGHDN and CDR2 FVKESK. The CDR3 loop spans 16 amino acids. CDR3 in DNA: TGTGCCAGCAGCCAAGGACGGGTAAGGTTCGGATACGAGCAGTACTTC. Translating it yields CASSQGRVRFGYEQYF.

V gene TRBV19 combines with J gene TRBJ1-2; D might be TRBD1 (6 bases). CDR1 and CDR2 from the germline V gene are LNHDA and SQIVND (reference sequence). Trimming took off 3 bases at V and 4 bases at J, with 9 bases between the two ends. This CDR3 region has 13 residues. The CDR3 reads CASSIQGTYGYTF. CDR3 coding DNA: TGTGCCAGTAGTATTCAGGGGACCTATGGCTACACCTTC.

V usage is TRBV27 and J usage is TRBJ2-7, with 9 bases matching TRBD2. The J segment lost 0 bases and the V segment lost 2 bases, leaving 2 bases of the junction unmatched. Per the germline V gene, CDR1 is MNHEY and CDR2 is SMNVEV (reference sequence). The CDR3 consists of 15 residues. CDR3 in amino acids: CASSLGSGGSYEQYF. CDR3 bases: TGTGCCAGCAGTTTAGGTAGCGGGGGCTCCTACGAGCAGTACTTC.

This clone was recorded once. This CDR3 reads CASTPGGLVFNEQFF. CDR3 nucleotide sequence: TGTGCCAGTACCCCGGGGGGACTAGTTTTTAATGAGCAGTTCTTC. The J gene is TRBJ2-1, the V gene TRBV19; TRBD2 matches at 8 bases. The trim removed 7 bases at V and 7 bases at J, leaving 12 bases unmatched. From germline, CDR1 is LNHDA and CDR2 SQIVND (reference sequence). There are 15 residues in the CDR3.

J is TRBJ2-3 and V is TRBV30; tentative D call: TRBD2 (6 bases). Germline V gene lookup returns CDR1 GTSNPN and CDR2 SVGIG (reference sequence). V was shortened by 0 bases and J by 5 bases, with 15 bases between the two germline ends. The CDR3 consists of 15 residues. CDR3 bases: TGTGCCTGGAGTGTACGGGGTCTAGCGATAGATACGCAGTATTTT. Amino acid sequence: CAWSVRGLAIDTQYF.

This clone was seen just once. The CDR3 loop reads CASSYRHRTNTGELFF. CDR3 DNA: TGTGCCAGCAGTTACAGACACAGAACGAACACCGGGGAGCTGTTTTTT. The chain carries TRBV6-5 and TRBJ2-2; D is uncertain. CDR1 is MNHEY and CDR2 is SVGAGI in the germline V gene. CDR3 length: 16 amino acids. Trimming cost V 2 bases and J 0 bases, with 10 bases left between them.

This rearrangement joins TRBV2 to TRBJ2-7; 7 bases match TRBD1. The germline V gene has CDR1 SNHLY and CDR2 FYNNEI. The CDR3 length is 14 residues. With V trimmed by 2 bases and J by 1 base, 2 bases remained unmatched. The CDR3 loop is CASSEPGGSYEQYF. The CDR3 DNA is TGTGCCAGCAGTGAACCAGGGGGATCCTACGAGCAGTACTTC.

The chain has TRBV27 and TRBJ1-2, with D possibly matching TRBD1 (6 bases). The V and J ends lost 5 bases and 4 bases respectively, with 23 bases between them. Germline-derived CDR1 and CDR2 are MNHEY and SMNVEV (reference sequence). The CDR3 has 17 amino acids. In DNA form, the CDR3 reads TGTGCCAGCAGTCCCGTGAGATTACCAACAGGGTTCTATGGCTACACCTTC. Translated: CASSPVRLPTGFYGYTF.

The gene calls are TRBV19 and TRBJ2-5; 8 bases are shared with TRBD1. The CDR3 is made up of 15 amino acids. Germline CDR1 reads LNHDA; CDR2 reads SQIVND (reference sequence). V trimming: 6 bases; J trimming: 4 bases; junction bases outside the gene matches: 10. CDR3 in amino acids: CASSLQGGVGETQYF. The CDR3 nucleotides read TGTGCCAGTAGCCTACAGGGGGGTGTTGGAGAGACCCAGTACTTC.

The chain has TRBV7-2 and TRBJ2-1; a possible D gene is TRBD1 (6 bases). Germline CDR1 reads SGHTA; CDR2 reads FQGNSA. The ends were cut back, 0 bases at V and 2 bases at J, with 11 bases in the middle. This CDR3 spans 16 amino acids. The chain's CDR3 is CASSLAPGDPYNEQFF. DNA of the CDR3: TGTGCCAGCAGCTTAGCGCCAGGGGACCCCTACAATGAGCAGTTCTTC. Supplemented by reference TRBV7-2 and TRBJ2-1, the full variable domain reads GAGVSQSPSNKVTEKGKDVELRCDPISGHTALYWYRQSLGQGLEFLIYFQGNSAPDKSGLPSDRFSAERTGGSVSTLTIQRTQQEDSAVYLCASSLAPGDPYNEQFFGPGTRLTVL.

The CDR3 region has the DNA TGTGCCAGCAGCCAAGAACATAACGTCCTGTTTTTT. Translating it yields CASSQEHNVLFF. The rearrangement links TRBV14 to TRBJ1-4; D unclear. Germline V gene data show CDR1 as SGHDN and CDR2 as FVKESK. Trimming left V 0 bases short and J 14 bases short, with 10 bases between. This CDR3 has 12 amino acids.

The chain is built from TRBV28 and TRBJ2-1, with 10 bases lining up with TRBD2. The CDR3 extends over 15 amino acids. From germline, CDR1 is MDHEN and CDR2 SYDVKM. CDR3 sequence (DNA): TGTGCTACCCGGGAGCAGCGGGGGGGCGTCGATGAGCAGTTCTTC. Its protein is CATREQRGGVDEQFF. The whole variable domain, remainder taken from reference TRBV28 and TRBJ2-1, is DVKVTQSSRYLVKRTGEKVFLECVQDMDHENMFWYRQDPGLGLRLIYFSYDVKMKEKGDIPEGYSVSREKKERFSLILESASTNQTSMYLCATREQRGGVDEQFFGPGTRLTVL.

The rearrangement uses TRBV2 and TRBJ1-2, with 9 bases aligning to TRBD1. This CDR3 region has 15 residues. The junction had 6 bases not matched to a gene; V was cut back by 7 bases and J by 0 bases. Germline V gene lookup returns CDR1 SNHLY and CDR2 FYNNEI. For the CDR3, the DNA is TGTGCCAGCACCGTGAACAGGGGGCCTAACTATGGCTACACCTTC. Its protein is CASTVNRGPNYGYTF.

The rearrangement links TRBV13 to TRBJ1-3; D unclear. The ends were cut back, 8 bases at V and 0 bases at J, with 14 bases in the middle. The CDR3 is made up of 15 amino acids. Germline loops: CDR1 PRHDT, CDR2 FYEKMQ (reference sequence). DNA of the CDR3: TGTGCCAGCCGGGATGGGCCCCTCTCTGGAAACACCATATATTTT. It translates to CASRDGPLSGNTIYF.

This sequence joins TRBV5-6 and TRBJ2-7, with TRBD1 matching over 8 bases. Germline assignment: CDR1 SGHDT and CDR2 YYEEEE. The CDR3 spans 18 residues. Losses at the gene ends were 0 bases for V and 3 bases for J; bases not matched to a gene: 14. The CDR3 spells CASSLASSEGQADYEQYF. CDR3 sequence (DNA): TGTGCCAGCAGCTTGGCATCCTCTGAGGGACAGGCGGACTACGAGCAGTACTTC.

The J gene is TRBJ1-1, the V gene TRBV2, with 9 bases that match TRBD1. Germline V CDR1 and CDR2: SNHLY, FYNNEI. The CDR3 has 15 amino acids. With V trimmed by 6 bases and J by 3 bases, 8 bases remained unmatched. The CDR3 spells CASRPRQGEDTEAFF. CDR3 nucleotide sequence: TGTGCCAGCAGACCTAGACAGGGGGAGGACACTGAAGCTTTCTTT.

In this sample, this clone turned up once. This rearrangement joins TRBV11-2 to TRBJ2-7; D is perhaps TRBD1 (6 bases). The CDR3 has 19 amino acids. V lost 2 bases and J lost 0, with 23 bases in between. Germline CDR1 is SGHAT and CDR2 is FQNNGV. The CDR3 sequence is CASSLRQADSFSFSYEQYF. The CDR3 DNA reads TGTGCCAGCAGCTTACGTCAGGCGGACAGTTTTTCTTTCTCCTACGAGCAGTACTTC.

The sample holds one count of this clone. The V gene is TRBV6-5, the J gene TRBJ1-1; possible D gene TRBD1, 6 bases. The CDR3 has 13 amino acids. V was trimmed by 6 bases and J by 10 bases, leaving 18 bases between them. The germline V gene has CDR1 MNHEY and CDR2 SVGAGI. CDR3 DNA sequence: TGTGCCAGCAGCAAGGGACACCGAGGCAGAGCTTTCTTT. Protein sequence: CASSKGHRGRAFF.